Below, 4 T cell receptor beta chains from the same sample are listed, as sequenced in a study of cytomegalovirus exposure and HLA in healthy donors. TCRdb's table, derived via immunoSEQ multiplex PCR, lists solely in-frame clones and lacks some. The sample has roughly 60,000 clones, 90% to 96% seen once. Sequencing input: PBMCs. The receptors originated from a young man in good health and CMV-seronegative.

This chain links TRBV30 with TRBJ2-1, with D hard to call. V gave up 2 bases and J gave up 3 bases, with 11 bases separating them. The CDR3 runs to 14 residues. Germline V gene sequence: CDR1 GTSNPN, CDR2 SVGIG (reference sequence). In DNA, the CDR3 is TGTGCCTGGAGTAAAGGCGGTTTCTACAATGAGCAGTTCTTC. The encoded protein is CAWSKGGFYNEQFF.

This sequence joins TRBV29-1 and TRBJ1-2, with D possibly TRBD1 on 5 matching bases. Germline loops: CDR1 SQVTM, CDR2 ANQGSEA. CDR3 length: 13 residues. V lost 2 bases and J 4 bases, leaving 11 bases between the germline ends. The CDR3 spells CSVESGTGYGYTF. The CDR3 DNA sequence: TGCAGCGTTGAATCCGGCACAGGCTATGGCTACACCTTC.

The chain couples TRBV7-8 to TRBJ2-3, with D tentatively TRBD2 (5 bases). The CDR3 is made up of 18 amino acids. V gave up 0 bases and J gave up 0 bases, with 16 bases separating them. The V gene's germline CDR1 is SGHVS and CDR2 FQNEAQ. The CDR3 region has the DNA TGTGCCAGCAGCTTAGCACCGGGATACGAGCCTAGCACAGATACGCAGTATTTT. Residues: CASSLAPGYEPSTDTQYF. The variable domain in full, completed from reference TRBV7-8 and TRBJ2-3, reads GAGVSQSPRYKVAKRGQDVALRCDPISGHVSLFWYQQALGQGPEFLTYFQNEAQLDKSGLPSDRFFAERPEGSVSTLKIQRTQQEDSAVYLCASSLAPGYEPSTDTQYFGPGTRLTVL.

The CDR3 spells CASSQGGGTTREQYF. The CDR3 DNA sequence: TGCGCCAGCAGCCAAGGGGGGGGCACGACAAGGGAGCAGTACTTC. The chain is built from TRBV4-1 and TRBJ2-7, with a tentative D call TRBD2 (7 bases). The CDR3 is 15 amino acids. Trimming took off 1 base at V and 7 bases at J, with 17 bases between the two ends. The germline gives CDR1 MGHRA, CDR2 YSYEKL.